These 29 T cell receptor beta chains were sequenced from one sample in a study of technical replicates of blood from four donors (dated by TCRdb to the late 2010s). The protocol used for the library was the immunoSEQ multiplex PCR assay. In its TCRdb copy, this immuneACCESS table keeps in-frame sequences only and misses some clones. Where compared with another copy, unresolved V genes explain less than half of these, and the others have no known cause. Counted in this sample were around 70,000 clones; 90% to 95% of them appeared once. In total, the top ten clones hold 0.3% to 0.5% of the sample. The sequenced sample was T cells isolated from PBMCs. The receptors shown here come from a human donor in good health.

The table lists this clone with a few counts. The CDR3, as DNA: TGTGCCAGCAGCATGCCAGATCAGCCCCAGCATTTT. Protein sequence: CASSMPDQPQHF. The genes are TRBV7-9 and TRBJ1-5; D not certain. In germline, CDR1 is SEHNR, CDR2 FQNEAQ (reference sequence). Trimming shortened V by 5 bases and J by 5 bases, and 7 bases separated the two germline ends. CDR3 length: 12 residues.

This clone was observed once. This rearrangement joins TRBV5-1 to TRBJ2-1, with 9 bases matching TRBD2. The CDR3 contains 16 residues. Germline lookup yields CDR1 SGHRS and CDR2 YFSETQ. Unmatched junction bases numbered 10, after V lost 1 base and J lost 8 bases. This CDR3 reads CASSLNSGSPFDEQFF. As DNA, the CDR3 is TGCGCCAGCAGCTTGAATAGCGGGAGTCCATTCGATGAGCAGTTCTTC.

This clone was observed once. The chain uses TRBV10-3 and TRBJ1-4, with D unresolved. CDR1 is ENHRY, CDR2 SYGVKD, per germline. CDR3 length: 14 amino acids. Trimming stripped 5 bases from V and 8 bases from J, with 15 bases between. CDR3 sequence (DNA): TGTGCCATCAGTTTCGGTCTCGACGGGGAAAAACTGTTTTTT. Residues: CAISFGLDGEKLFF.

The chain carries TRBV2 and TRBJ2-2, with 9 bases identical to TRBD2. With 8 bases clipped from V and 2 bases from J, the junction kept 6 bases outside the gene matches. Germline CDR1 SNHLY, CDR2 FYNNEI. This CDR3 is built from 15 residues. CDR3 in amino acids: CASRRLADNTGELFF. Written as DNA, the CDR3 is TGTGCCAGCCGACGACTAGCGGACAACACCGGGGAGCTGTTTTTT.

This clone has just one count. V is TRBV10-1 and J is TRBJ2-7; maybe TRBD1 (5 bases). Trimming pared 0 bases from V and 4 bases from J, leaving 10 bases between. CDR1 WNHNN and CDR2 SYGVQD come from the germline V gene (reference sequence). The CDR3 contains 14 residues. CDR3 coding DNA: TGCGCCAGCAGTGAGTCAGGCAGGGTTTACGAGCAGTACTTC. Translating it yields CASSESGRVYEQYF.

The rearrangement uses TRBV6-1 and TRBJ1-1, with D uncertain. The CDR3 is 15 residues long. Germline V gene lookup returns CDR1 MNHNS and CDR2 SASEGT. The V end was cut by 3 bases, the J end by 1 base, with 12 bases between. In DNA form, the CDR3 reads TGTGCCAGCAGTGAGTTCATGCGAAGGAACACTGAAGCTTTCTTT. Translation: CASSEFMRRNTEAFF.

The CDR3 nucleotides read TGTGCCAGCAGCTTAGACCGGAGTGCTAACTATGGCTACACCTTC. Translation gives CASSLDRSANYGYTF. This chain links TRBV7-9 with TRBJ1-2; no clear D. The CDR3 has 15 amino acids. Germline CDR1 and CDR2: SEHNR and FQNEAQ (reference sequence). Trimming pared 1 base from V and 0 bases from J, leaving 9 bases between.

This clone was seen a single time. The rearrangement uses TRBV7-9 and TRBJ2-5; D possibly corresponds to TRBD1 (7 bases). The CDR3 consists of 15 residues. V shed 3 bases and J shed 4 bases, with 15 bases lying between them. Germline CDR1 SEHNR, CDR2 FQNEAQ (reference sequence). CDR3 coding DNA: TGTGCCAGCAGCTTGGAGGGACAGCCGACAGAGACCCAGTACTTC. Amino acids: CASSLEGQPTETQYF.

This clone was detected once. The rearrangement uses TRBV28 and TRBJ2-5; D remains ambiguous. CDR3 length equals 14 residues. Germline loops: CDR1 MDHEN, CDR2 SYDVKM. The ends were cut back, 7 bases at V and 3 bases at J, with 15 bases in the middle. The CDR3 coding sequence is TGTGCCAGCAAGGCGGCAGACCACGAAGAGACCCAGTACTTC. Its translation is CASKAADHEETQYF. Full variable domain (rest looked up from reference TRBV28 and TRBJ2-5): DVKVTQSSRYLVKRTGEKVFLECVQDMDHENMFWYRQDPGLGLRLIYFSYDVKMKEKGDIPEGYSVSREKKERFSLILESASTNQTSMYLCASKAADHEETQYFGPGTRLLVL.

This clone was detected only once. This chain links TRBV5-6 with TRBJ1-2; D is ambiguous. CDR1 is SGHDT and CDR2 is YYEEEE in the germline V gene. The CDR3 has 17 amino acids. V lost 5 bases to trimming and J lost 4 bases, with 24 bases between them. CDR3 sequence reads: CASSLRTWVEGGYGYTF. The CDR3 DNA sequence: TGTGCCAGCAGTTTACGGACGTGGGTGGAGGGAGGCTATGGCTACACCTTC.

The chain recombines TRBV7-9 with TRBJ2-7, with 9 bases aligning to TRBD1. V trimming: 5 bases; J trimming: 5 bases; junction bases outside the gene matches: 10. The CDR3 loop spans 15 amino acids. The germline V gene has CDR1 SEHNR and CDR2 FQNEAQ (reference sequence). CDR3 coding DNA: TGTGCCAGCAGCCGAACAGGGGGCGGAGTGGACGAGCAGTACTTC. Translated, it gives CASSRTGGGVDEQYF.

V usage is TRBV5-1 and J usage is TRBJ1-1; TRBD1 might be the D (6 bases). The V gene lost 4 bases and the J gene lost 0 bases, with 13 bases spanning the gap. The CDR3 loop spans 15 amino acids. Per the germline V gene, CDR1 is SGHRS and CDR2 is YFSETQ. The CDR3 is CASSLVDSMNTEAFF. As DNA, the CDR3 is TGCGCCAGCAGCCTAGTGGACAGTATGAACACTGAAGCTTTCTTT. Filled out from reference TRBV5-1 and TRBJ1-1, the complete variable domain reads KAGVTQTPRYLIKTRGQQVTLSCSPISGHRSVSWYQQTPGQGLQFLFEYFSETQRNKGNFPGRFSGRQFSNSRSEMNVSTLELGDSALYLCASSLVDSMNTEAFFGQGTRLTVV.

The rearrangement links TRBV2 to TRBJ1-3, with D possibly TRBD1 on 6 matching bases. CDR1 SNHLY and CDR2 FYNNEI come from the germline V gene. The CDR3 runs to 15 residues. V lost 4 bases and J lost 2, with 12 bases in between. The CDR3 bases are TGTGCCAGCAGTGCTACAGGGTTTACTGGAAACACCATATATTTT. Translating gives CASSATGFTGNTIYF.

The chain has TRBV7-2 and TRBJ1-2; 8 bases fit TRBD1. The CDR3 contains 15 residues. Germline assignment: CDR1 SGHTA and CDR2 FQGNSA. V lost 4 bases, J lost 4 bases, and 8 bases stayed unmatched. The CDR3 reads CASSYKGQDSYGYTF. The CDR3 coding sequence is TGTGCCAGCAGCTATAAGGGACAGGATTCCTATGGCTACACCTTC.

The table lists this clone with a count of one. This chain links TRBV7-3 with TRBJ1-2; D perhaps matches TRBD1 (6 bases). The germline V and J ends were trimmed by 5 bases and 6 bases, with 13 bases remaining between them. This CDR3 contains 13 residues. Germline V gene sequence: CDR1 SGHTA, CDR2 FQGTGA. CDR3 residues: CASSLRGGDGYTF. The CDR3, as DNA: TGTGCCAGCAGCCTCAGGGGTGGGGATGGCTACACCTTC.

This clone was picked up a small number of times. The gene calls are TRBV9 and TRBJ2-2, with 9 bases lining up with TRBD2. J lost 7 bases, V lost 1 base, and 5 bases had no gene match. Per germline, CDR1 SGDLS and CDR2 YYNGEE. The CDR3 is 15 amino acids. The CDR3 spells CASSVTSGYNGELFF. CDR3 nucleotide sequence: TGTGCCAGCAGCGTAACTAGCGGGTATAACGGGGAGCTGTTTTTT. Using reference TRBV9 and TRBJ2-2 for the parts outside the CDR3, the full variable domain is DSGVTQTPKHLITATGQRVTLRCSPRSGDLSVYWYQQSLDQGLQFLIQYYNGEERAKGNILERFSAQQFPDLHSELNLSSLELGDSALYFCASSVTSGYNGELFFGEGSRLTVL.

The V and J genes are TRBV4-1 and TRBJ2-7, with no clear D. The CDR3 is 14 amino acids. Germline CDR1 reads MGHRA; CDR2 reads YSYEKL. The V gene lost 1 base and the J gene lost 0 bases, with 7 bases spanning the gap. The DNA for the CDR3 is TGCGCCAGCAGCCAAGGACACAGCTCCTACGAGCAGTACTTC. This encodes CASSQGHSSYEQYF.

This chain uses TRBV18 with TRBJ1-2; 9 nucleotides line up with TRBD1. Germline V lookup: CDR1 KGHSH, CDR2 LQKENI. V was pared by 0 bases and J by 8 bases, with 4 bases of the junction left unmatched. The CDR3 totals 14 residues. Here the CDR3 DNA reads TGTGCCAGCTCACCACCGGGACAGGGCTCCGGCTACACCTTC. Its protein is CASSPPGQGSGYTF.

This clone has just a few counts. The rearrangement joins TRBV7-8 to TRBJ1-2, with TRBD1 as a possible D gene (5 bases). Germline loops: CDR1 SGHVS, CDR2 FQNEAQ. V lost 5 bases and J lost 14, with 21 bases in between. This CDR3 contains 13 residues. The CDR3, as DNA: TGTGCCAGCAGCCCCGACAGTCCCGCAATGGTAACCTTC. Translated, it gives CASSPDSPAMVTF.

The rearrangement joins TRBV11-2 to TRBJ1-2; a weak D match, TRBD1 (5 bases). Deletions cut 5 bases from V and 1 base from J, with 20 bases between. The CDR3 spans 17 residues. CDR1 is SGHAT and CDR2 is FQNNGV in the germline V gene. The CDR3 nucleotides are TGTGCCAGCAGCCTGGCAGGGTGGAATTATCGTAACTATGGCTACACCTTC. Its protein is CASSLAGWNYRNYGYTF.

V is TRBV6-1 and J is TRBJ2-7, with D perhaps TRBD2 (6 bases). CDR1 and CDR2 from the germline V gene are MNHNS and SASEGT. The CDR3 sequence is 14 residues long. Trimming took 3 bases from V and 1 from J, leaving 10 bases between them. CDR3 DNA sequence: TGTGCCAGCAGTGACCTGGGGGGATCCTACGAGCAGTACTTC. This encodes CASSDLGGSYEQYF.

This rearrangement joins TRBV7-2 to TRBJ2-3, with D unresolved. The CDR3 has 12 residues. V was clipped by 4 bases and J by 4 bases, with 6 bases between them. Germline V CDR1 and CDR2: SGHTA, FQGNSA. The CDR3 loop is CASSSGADTQYF. CDR3 nucleotides: TGTGCCAGCAGCTCGGGTGCAGATACGCAGTATTTT.

The chain employs TRBV27 and TRBJ1-4; a possible D gene is TRBD1 (6 bases). In germline, CDR1 is MNHEY, CDR2 SMNVEV (reference sequence). The length of the CDR3 is 16 residues. V was clipped by 3 bases and J by 7 bases, with 18 bases between them. DNA for the CDR3: TGTGCCAGCAGTTTTTCACCCAGGGGTTTGCGTGAAAAACTGTTTTTT. Translating gives CASSFSPRGLREKLFF.

This chain uses TRBV4-1 with TRBJ2-1; the match to TRBD1 covers 12 bases. The CDR3 sequence is 16 residues long. The germline V gene has CDR1 MGHRA and CDR2 YSYEKL. J lost 7 bases, V lost 1 base, and 5 bases had no gene match. The CDR3 protein is CASSQVPGQGANEQFF. The CDR3 nucleotides read TGCGCCAGCAGCCAAGTTCCGGGACAGGGGGCGAATGAGCAGTTCTTC.

The V and J genes are TRBV7-9 and TRBJ2-7; TRBD1 agrees at 7 bases. Per the germline V gene, CDR1 is SEHNR and CDR2 is FQNEAQ (reference sequence). The CDR3 runs 14 residues. With 3 bases clipped from V and 6 bases from J, the junction kept 8 bases outside the gene matches. CDR3 loop: CASSLGQGVSEQYF. The CDR3 DNA follows: TGTGCCAGCAGCTTGGGGCAGGGGGTAAGCGAGCAGTACTTC.

The count of this clone is one. The chain is built from TRBV7-6 and TRBJ2-1; no reliable D call. V was shortened by 2 bases and J by 5 bases, with 13 bases between the two germline ends. Germline V gives CDR1 SGHVS, CDR2 FNYEAQ. There are 15 residues in the CDR3. The CDR3 region is CASSLIRAQDNEQFF. The CDR3 nucleotides are TGTGCCAGCAGCTTAATACGAGCGCAAGACAATGAGCAGTTCTTC.

In its sample, this clone was seen a few times. The V and J genes are TRBV2 and TRBJ1-5; 7 positions agree with TRBD1. Germline CDR1 SNHLY, CDR2 FYNNEI. Unmatched junction bases numbered 3, after V lost 0 bases and J lost 7 bases. This CDR3 has 14 amino acids. CDR3 nucleotides: TGTGCCAGCAGTGAAGCTCGACAGGGACAGCCCCAGCATTTT. Translating it yields CASSEARQGQPQHF.

The gene calls are TRBV11-2 and TRBJ2-3; 11 bases fit TRBD2. Germline CDR1 is SGHAT and CDR2 is FQNNGV. The CDR3 extends over 18 amino acids. V lost 2 bases and J lost 0; bases outside the gene matches: 7. The chain's CDR3 is CASSLSKWTSGSTDTQYF. CDR3 bases: TGTGCCAGCAGCTTAAGTAAGTGGACTAGCGGGAGCACAGATACGCAGTATTTT.

The chain carries TRBV27 and TRBJ2-1; D unresolved. The CDR3 is made up of 15 amino acids. Trimming took 2 bases from V and 0 from J, leaving 8 bases between them. CDR1 and CDR2 from the germline V gene are MNHEY and SMNVEV (reference sequence). The CDR3 region is CASSLQASSYNEQFF. The CDR3 bases are TGTGCCAGCAGTTTACAAGCGAGCTCCTACAATGAGCAGTTCTTC.